Described below is a single T cell receptor (beta chain) sequence and its context. V was shortened by 3 bases and J by 1 base, with 12 bases between the two germline ends. There are 15 residues in the CDR3. The germline V gene encodes CDR1 LNHNV and CDR2 YYDKDF (reference sequence). The source of the sample is a study of cytomegalovirus exposure and HLA in healthy donors. The PCR was carried out with 60 Vbeta primers and 13 Jbeta primers. TCRdb's copy holds only in-frame clones and misses some; the assay was immunoSEQ multiplex PCR. The repertoire holds some 270,000 clones, with about 90% as singletons.

The rearrangement joins TRBV15 to TRBJ2-5, with a weak D call TRBD2 (5 bases). The clonotype originates from a girl aged 2-10 years in good health and CMV-seronegative. Sequencing was carried out using PBMCs. CDR3 DNA sequence: TGTGCCACCAGCAGGAAGCGGACCGCCCAAGAGACCCAGTACTTC. This encodes CATSRKRTAQETQYF.